This TCR beta chain was found in a study of blood T cell repertoires in COVID-19. On the study more broadly: From the United States, Italy and Spain came samples of acute and convalescent COVID-19. From T cells, B-cell-depleted T cells, or PBMCs came the material, which was cDNA or gDNA.

Original methodology: Nucleated cell number was recorded as an estimate derived from reference gene primer amplification. TCRdb's table, derived via immunoSEQ multiplex PCR, lists solely in-frame clones and lacks some. The V and J calls and clone size come from that table; D and trimming were worked out from the DNA. Among tens of thousands of clones, around 85% were seen once, and the ten largest hold around 10%. This sequence was found in a woman between 45 and 60 years old with acute or convalescent COVID-19. Material for sequencing was peripheral blood.

The CDR3, as DNA: TGCGCCAGCAGCCAAGAGGGGGGAAACACTGAAGCTTTCTTT. Its translation: CASSQEGGNTEAFF. The chain uses TRBV4-3 and TRBJ1-1; D possibly corresponds to TRBD1 (5 bases). In germline, CDR1 is LGHNA, CDR2 YSLEER. V lost 0 bases to trimming and J lost 2 bases, with 7 bases between them. The CDR3 runs to 14 residues.